One and the same sample provided the 28 T cell receptor beta chains below, sequenced in a study of early T cells in non-severe SARS-CoV-2 infection. Each CDR3 protein is one row after TCRdb ran MiXCR on the 5' RACE reads. The sample carries about 58,000 distinct CDR3 sequences, roughly 12% recorded once. Sequences were obtained from whole blood. These receptors were taken from an adult who was a healthcare worker with PCR-confirmed SARS-CoV-2 infection or an uninfected control (not recorded which).

By frequency in the sample, this clonotype is medium-sized. V gene TRBV7-9 combines with J gene TRBJ1-2; TRBD1 matches 8 bases. In germline, CDR1 is SEHNR, CDR2 FQNEAQ (reference sequence). J was trimmed by 6 bases and V by 2 bases; bases with no gene match: 5. The CDR3 runs 14 residues. In nucleotides, the CDR3 is TGTGCCAGCAGCTTATGGACAGGGCGACATGGCTACACCTTC. Translating gives CASSLWTGRHGYTF.

This clonotype was observed a handful of times. This rearrangement joins TRBV24-1 to TRBJ2-1; possibly TRBD2 for D (5 bases). CDR3 length: 13 residues. Germline lookup yields CDR1 KGHDR and CDR2 SFDVKD. With 4 bases removed from V and 7 bases from J, the gap between germline ends came to 10 bases. The CDR3 DNA is TGTGCCACCAGTGACCGGCGAGGGAATGAGCAGTTCTTC. Translated: CATSDRRGNEQFF.

At least ten counts were recorded for this clonotype. This chain uses TRBV7-9 with TRBJ2-4; 7 positions agree with TRBD1. The CDR3 spans 15 residues. In germline, CDR1 is SEHNR, CDR2 FQNEAQ (reference sequence). J gave up 2 bases and V 5 bases, and 6 bases lay outside the gene matches. The CDR3 is CASSPRGTTKNIQYF. The CDR3 DNA is TGTGCCAGCAGCCCCAGGGGGACAACCAAAAACATTCAGTACTTC. Together with reference TRBV7-9 and TRBJ2-4, the CDR3 gives the full variable domain: DTGVSQNPRHKITKRGQNVTFRCDPISEHNRLYWYRQTLGQGPEFLTYFQNEAQLEKSRLLSDRFSAERPKGSFSTLEIQRTEQGDSAMYLCASSPRGTTKNIQYFGAGTRLSVL.

This clonotype was picked up a small number of times. CDR3 bases: TGTGCCAGCAGCCAAGTTCGCGGGGAGCTGTTTTTT. This gives the protein CASSQVRGELFF. This chain connects TRBV3-1 to TRBJ2-2; D call uncertain. From germline, CDR1 is LGHDT and CDR2 YNNKEL (reference sequence). V was trimmed by 1 base and J by 7 bases, leaving 4 bases between them. This CDR3 contains 12 residues.

This chain uses TRBV18 with TRBJ2-7; D possibly corresponds to TRBD1 (6 bases). V was shortened by 2 bases and J by 1 base, with 9 bases between the two germline ends. The CDR3 totals 14 residues. Germline loops: CDR1 KGHSH, CDR2 LQKENI. The CDR3 coding sequence is TGTGCCAGCTCACCAGGGGGCACATCCTACGAGCAGTACTTC. It yields the protein CASSPGGTSYEQYF.

This clonotype was counted a few times. The J gene is TRBJ1-5, the V gene TRBV7-8; D gene ambiguous. The germline V and J ends were trimmed by 0 bases and 4 bases, with 10 bases remaining between them. This CDR3 contains 15 residues. Germline CDR1 and CDR2: SGHVS and FQNEAQ. CDR3 sequence: CASSLARRPNQPQHF. As DNA, the CDR3 is TGTGCCAGCAGCTTAGCGCGGAGGCCTAATCAGCCCCAGCATTTT. The full variable domain, rest sourced from reference TRBV7-8 and TRBJ1-5, is GAGVSQSPRYKVAKRGQDVALRCDPISGHVSLFWYQQALGQGPEFLTYFQNEAQLDKSGLPSDRFFAERPEGSVSTLKIQRTQQEDSAVYLCASSLARRPNQPQHFGDGTRLSIL.

This clonotype has more than one count but fewer than ten. This chain uses TRBV6-1 with TRBJ2-7; D may match TRBD1 or TRBD2 (5 bases each). The V end lost 3 bases, the J end lost 6 bases, and 21 bases lay between the germline ends. There are 16 residues in the CDR3. Looked up from germline, CDR1 is MNHNS and CDR2 is SASEGT. CDR3: CASSDVRPGPLIEQYF. The CDR3 nucleotides read TGTGCCAGCAGTGACGTCAGACCGGGACCGCTAATCGAGCAGTACTTC.

The chain joins TRBV20-1 to TRBJ1-2; D gene ambiguous. Trimming removed 8 bases at V and 0 bases at J, with 7 bases between. The CDR3 extends over 11 amino acids. Germline CDR1 and CDR2: DFQATT and SNEGSKA (reference sequence). The CDR3 sequence: CSPGPNYGYTF. Here the CDR3 DNA reads TGCAGTCCGGGTCCTAACTATGGCTACACCTTC.

This rearrangement joins TRBV3-1 to TRBJ1-5, with 7 bases lining up with TRBD1. J gave up 2 bases and V 8 bases, and 6 bases lay outside the gene matches. This CDR3 is built from 14 residues. Germline loops: CDR1 LGHDT, CDR2 YNNKEL (reference sequence). As DNA, the CDR3 is TGTGCCAGCGGACGTGGACAGGGCAATCAGCCCCAGCATTTT. Translation gives CASGRGQGNQPQHF.

This clonotype appeared a few times. V and J are TRBV29-1 and TRBJ2-7, with a tentative D call TRBD1 (5 bases). This CDR3 has 13 amino acids. Germline V gene lookup returns CDR1 SQVTM and CDR2 ANQGSEA. V was cut by 1 base and J by 5 bases, with 12 bases left in between. In nucleotides, the CDR3 is TGCAGCGTTGAAGCCGGGCAGGGTAACGAGCAGTACTTC. Protein product: CSVEAGQGNEQYF.

This clonotype was picked up many times. This chain connects TRBV3-1 to TRBJ2-5, with D possibly matching TRBD1 (6 bases). The CDR3 is made up of 16 amino acids. The V end was cut by 1 base, the J end by 4 bases, with 16 bases between. Germline loops: CDR1 LGHDT, CDR2 YNNKEL (reference sequence). CDR3 sequence reads: CASSQGTASLRETQYF. The CDR3 DNA reads as TGTGCCAGCAGCCAAGGGACAGCTTCTCTTCGAGAGACCCAGTACTTC.

This clonotype was seen ten or more times. The chain recombines TRBV3-1 with TRBJ1-6; D call uncertain. The CDR3 extends over 17 amino acids. V was trimmed by 0 bases and J by 0 bases, leaving 9 bases between them. In germline, CDR1 is LGHDT, CDR2 YNNKEL (reference sequence). CDR3 sequence reads: CASSQDPGGSYNSPLHF. CDR3 sequence (DNA): TGTGCCAGCAGCCAAGATCCGGGAGGCTCCTATAATTCACCCCTCCACTTT.

This clonotype was seen more than once but under ten times. The rearrangement links TRBV9 to TRBJ2-5, with TRBD2 matching over 11 bases. CDR1 is SGDLS and CDR2 is YYNGEE in the germline V gene. The J segment lost 9 bases and the V segment lost 6 bases, leaving 19 bases of the junction unmatched. The length of the CDR3 is 17 residues. The CDR3 DNA sequence: TGTGCCAGCACCTTCCTGGCTAGCGGGAGGACCGGGGTGGCCCAGTACTTC. Its translation: CASTFLASGRTGVAQYF.

This clonotype was seen at least ten times. This chain uses TRBV20-1 with TRBJ2-7; 8 bases are a match to TRBD1. Germline CDR1 and CDR2: DFQATT and SNEGSKA (reference sequence). CDR3 length equals 15 residues. The V segment lost 5 bases and the J segment 5 bases; nucleotides outside the gene matches: 14. CDR3 sequence: CSASSADRAFDEQYF. The CDR3, as DNA: TGCAGTGCTTCCTCCGCGGACAGGGCCTTCGACGAGCAGTACTTC.

J is TRBJ2-3 and V is TRBV20-1; 7 nucleotides agree with TRBD1. The germline V gene encodes CDR1 DFQATT and CDR2 SNEGSKA (reference sequence). The V segment lost 2 bases and the J segment 4 bases; nucleotides outside the gene matches: 9. CDR3 length: 15 residues. The CDR3 nucleotides are TGCAGTGCTAGACCGACAGGGCTGGGGGCAGATACGCAGTATTTT. This codes for CSARPTGLGADTQYF.

This clonotype has more than one count but fewer than ten. V is TRBV7-8 and J is TRBJ2-1; 11 bases map to TRBD2. V lost 1 base, J lost 15 bases, and 14 bases stayed unmatched. Germline V gene data show CDR1 as SGHVS and CDR2 as FQNEAQ. CDR3 size: 16 residues. CDR3 loop: CASSLGGRLAGGLGFF. CDR3 sequence (DNA): TGTGCCAGCAGCTTAGGGGGGAGGCTAGCGGGAGGTCTGGGGTTCTTC.

In this sample, this clonotype turned up many times. The V and J genes are TRBV24-1 and TRBJ2-1; no reliable D call. CDR1 is KGHDR and CDR2 is SFDVKD in the germline V gene. Trimming pared 5 bases from V and 8 bases from J, leaving 9 bases between. The CDR3 covers 12 residues. CDR3 residues: CATSAELDEQFF. CDR3 nucleotides: TGTGCCACCAGTGCTGAGTTGGATGAGCAGTTCTTC.

This clonotype occurred a few times. CDR3 residues: CASSPDRDEQYF. The CDR3 DNA sequence: TGTGCCAGCAGCCCAGACAGGGACGAGCAGTACTTC. This chain connects TRBV7-9 to TRBJ2-7; TRBD1 agrees at 7 bases. The CDR3 has 12 residues. Per germline, CDR1 SEHNR and CDR2 FQNEAQ (reference sequence). V gave up 5 bases and J gave up 5 bases; unmatched junction bases: 3.

This clonotype was detected a few times. The V gene is TRBV7-2, the J gene TRBJ1-2; 11 bases are shared with TRBD1. CDR3 length equals 13 residues. Germline CDR1 and CDR2: SGHTA and FQGNSA. V shed 9 bases, J shed 3 bases, and the junction held 3 bases outside the gene matches. The CDR3 DNA reads as TGTGCCAGTGAGGACAGGGGGCACTATGGCTACACCTTC. As protein: CASEDRGHYGYTF.

At least ten counts were recorded for this clonotype. The chain couples TRBV6-6 to TRBJ1-1; D gene uncertain. Germline CDR1 and CDR2: MNHNY and SVGAGI (reference sequence). The germline V and J ends were trimmed by 4 bases and 8 bases, with 14 bases remaining between them. This CDR3 is built from 13 residues. CDR3 in amino acids: CASSSLGRSEAFF. For the CDR3, the DNA is TGTGCCAGCAGTTCCCTGGGGAGGTCGGAAGCTTTCTTT.

The chain uses TRBV4-1 and TRBJ2-3, with a weak D call TRBD2 (6 bases). Trimming removed 0 bases from V and 3 bases from J, with 10 bases in between. This CDR3 has 15 residues. Germline CDR1 and CDR2: MGHRA and YSYEKL. In DNA form, the CDR3 reads TGCGCCAGCAGCCAAGATCGCGGAGGGACAGATACGCAGTATTTT. It translates to CASSQDRGGTDTQYF.

A note on this clonotype: A much larger clone lies one base from this, so it may be a read error. The chain uses TRBV12-3 or TRBV12-4 and TRBJ2-1; D might be TRBD1 (5 bases). This CDR3 has 13 residues. The V end was cut by 10 bases, the J end by 6 bases, with 16 bases between. The CDR3 loop reads CATSTVGANEQFF. The CDR3 bases are TGTGCCACCAGCACCGTAGGGGCCAATGAGCAGTTCTTC.

This clonotype was picked up a small number of times. This sequence joins TRBV7-3 and TRBJ2-5; 8 bases line up with TRBD2. The CDR3 consists of 15 residues. CDR1 is SGHTA and CDR2 is FQGTGA in the germline V gene. With 5 bases clipped from V and 2 bases from J, the junction kept 7 bases outside the gene matches. The DNA for the CDR3 is TGTGCCAGCAGCCCGCGGGGGGCCGTACAAGAGACCCAGTACTTC. Its protein product is CASSPRGAVQETQYF.

Notes on this clonotype: A read error may account for a junction end that differs from germline. This rearrangement joins TRBV28 to TRBJ2-7; D unclear. This CDR3 has 11 amino acids. Germline V lookup: CDR1 MDHEN, CDR2 SYDVKM. The CDR3 nucleotides read TGTGCCAGCAGCTCCCGATACGGGCAGTACTTC. Its translation: CASSSRYGQYF.

This chain links TRBV28 with TRBJ2-7; D is uncertain. CDR1 is MDHEN and CDR2 is SYDVKM in the germline V gene. This CDR3 has 12 amino acids. V lost 5 bases, J lost 2 bases, and 7 bases lay in between. CDR3 protein: CASSQRPYEQYF. The CDR3 DNA sequence: TGTGCCAGCAGTCAAAGACCCTACGAGCAGTACTTC. Drawing the rest from reference TRBV28 and TRBJ2-7, the complete variable domain is DVKVTQSSRYLVKRTGEKVFLECVQDMDHENMFWYRQDPGLGLRLIYFSYDVKMKEKGDIPEGYSVSREKKERFSLILESASTNQTSMYLCASSQRPYEQYFGPGTRLTVT.

This clonotype was seen a handful of times. J is TRBJ2-3 and V is TRBV20-1; D uncertain. This CDR3 has 14 residues. Between the trimmed V and J ends, which lost 1 base and 0 bases, there was a span of 8 bases. Germline CDR1 DFQATT, CDR2 SNEGSKA (reference sequence). Written as DNA, the CDR3 is TGCAGTGCTAGAGCCCTACGCAGCACAGATACGCAGTATTTT. Its protein product is CSARALRSTDTQYF.

This clonotype was found many times. This chain connects TRBV30 to TRBJ2-7, with D possibly matching TRBD1 (6 bases). The V gene's germline CDR1 is GTSNPN and CDR2 SVGIG (reference sequence). The ends were cut back, 4 bases at V and 7 bases at J, with 20 bases in the middle. There are 14 residues in the CDR3. DNA of the CDR3: TGTGCCTGGACCGAGACAGGATTGGCGAGAGAGCAGTACTTC. Translated, it gives CAWTETGLAREQYF.

This clonotype was counted only a few times. The gene calls are TRBV30 and TRBJ2-5, with 7 bases matching TRBD1. CDR1 GTSNPN and CDR2 SVGIG come from the germline V gene (reference sequence). The CDR3 totals 13 residues. Trimming cost V 3 bases and J 5 bases; bases outside gene matches: 6. CDR3 sequence: CAWRLQGKETQYF. The CDR3 nucleotides read TGTGCCTGGAGGCTACAGGGGAAGGAGACCCAGTACTTC.